The T cell receptor (beta chain) described here comes from a study of identical twins (dated by TCRdb to 2016 to 2017). Some background on the complete study: TCR alpha and beta repertoires from monozygotic twins, unrelated adults of various ages and cord blood were deep-sequenced to test whether fetal clonotypes persist. Replicate twin experiments were performed at different times using different library preparation protocols to rule out contamination. Overall study results and their limits: Because the same donors could not be followed over many years, the conclusions depended on cross-sectional statistical analysis. Out-of-frame TCR alpha sharing in monozygotic twins was systematically underestimated by recombination models, whereas sharing between unrelated individuals was in agreement with the recombination models. Excess twin sharing in beta out-of-frame sequences was weaker because fewer shared sequences lowered the signal-to-noise ratio. Invariant T cells such as MAIT and iNKT could partly confound zero-insertion analyses, though diverse VJ usage argued against this for most clonotypes. Abundant cord blood beta clonotypes had fewer insertions, young adult naive repertoires showed a similar but weaker trend, and memory repertoires showed no such trend. Compared with coincidental sharing between unrelated individuals, out-of-frame TCR alpha sequences shared between twins showed an excess of sequences with low generation probability.

Notes on this clonotype: It has no known antigen specificity. At one of its ends the junction is not consistent with the germline gene, which may arise from a read error.

The CDR3 spans 16 residues, from the cysteine through the phenylalanine. Only the CDR3 portion is preserved as DNA: 48 bases, with reading frame beginning at the first base. CDR1 SGDLS and CDR2 YYNGEE are derived from the germline V gene. The method was 5' RACE. TCRdb records Illumina HiSeq 2000 as the sequencer. A universal primer binding site was introduced by template switching, and a unique molecular identifier was present in the final cDNA, enabling accurate counting of TCR cDNA molecules. Specific primers in the conserved constant-segment region were used to synthesize first-strand cDNA for the TCR alpha and beta chains. To control for contamination, every cDNA library carried two barcodes: a SMART-Mk sample barcode plus Illumina barcodes. TruSeq adapter sequences along with Illumina sample barcodes were introduced in two successive PCR steps. The Illumina HiSeq platform was used with custom primers to sequence TCR alpha and beta cDNA libraries. The paper's data handling went like this. MiGEC was used to process raw reads and extract unique molecular identifiers, and MiXCR was used to find CDR3 positions. For each individual, recombination models were inferred using an EM algorithm with the repgenHMM and IGoR tools. Shared clonotype analysis was performed with the tcR package in R, normalizing sharing by the product of cloneset sizes. To study raw recombination free of thymic and clonal selection effects, out-of-frame nonproductive sequences were analyzed. TCRdb reanalyzed the raw reads on its own, using fastp at Q25 for trimming and MiXCR for clone calling, and kept in-frame beta chains. All rows with the same CDR3 protein become a single entry with the most common DNA and genes. The V and J calls follow TCRdb's processing rather than the paper's. This sample gives roughly 1.6 million distinct CDR3 sequences in total; less than 40% of them show up just once. The biggest ten clones account for approximately 0.25% of the sample.

Every donor in the study was a healthy Caucasian. Here the chain combines TRBV9 and TRBJ1-2, with 10 central nucleotides matching TRBD1. The sequencing input was cord blood. This TCR came from a newborn girl in good health. Here the CDR3 is given as CANSVARDRGNYGYTF. The DNA sequence is as follows: TGTGCCAACAGCGTAGCACGGGACAGGGGTAACTATGGCTACACCTTC. The CDR3, completed at both ends by the reference TRBV9 and TRBJ1-2 genes, gives the full variable domain DSGVTQTPKHLITATGQRVTLRCSPRSGDLSVYWYQQSLDQGLQFLIQYYNGEERAKGNILERFSAQQFPDLHSELNLSSLELGDSALYFCANSVARDRGNYGYTFGSGTRLTVV.